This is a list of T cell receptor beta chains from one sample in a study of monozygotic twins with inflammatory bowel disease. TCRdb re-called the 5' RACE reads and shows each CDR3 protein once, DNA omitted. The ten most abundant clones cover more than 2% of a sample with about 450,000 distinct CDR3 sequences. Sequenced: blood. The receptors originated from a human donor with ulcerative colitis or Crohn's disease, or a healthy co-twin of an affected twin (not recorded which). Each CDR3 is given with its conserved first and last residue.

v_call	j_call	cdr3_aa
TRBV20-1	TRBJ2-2	CSAPDRGTGELFF
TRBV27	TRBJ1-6	CASRPRSGGASPLHF
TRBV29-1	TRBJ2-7	CSVAPGGINEQYF
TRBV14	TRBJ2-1	CASSQLRASYNEQFF
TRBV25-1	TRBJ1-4	CASSEAGRGGEKLFF
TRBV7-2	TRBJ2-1	CASSLDAGLTYNEQFF
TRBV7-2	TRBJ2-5	CASSLARGGAETQYF
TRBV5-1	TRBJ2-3	CASSPLAGGLTDTQYF
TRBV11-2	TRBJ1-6	CASTQGRNSPLHF
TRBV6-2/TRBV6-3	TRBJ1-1	CASTRPGGTLVTEAFF
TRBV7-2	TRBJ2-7	CASSLRASGDYEQYF
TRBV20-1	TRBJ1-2	CSARTNYGYTF
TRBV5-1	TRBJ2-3	CASSSSGGRTDTQYF
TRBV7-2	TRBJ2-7	CASRQDGQGLTYEQYF
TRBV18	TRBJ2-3	CASSPQHLLRQGSTDTQYF
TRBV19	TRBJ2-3	CASSRLAKTDTQYF
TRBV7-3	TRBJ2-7	CASSLFGAGEQYF
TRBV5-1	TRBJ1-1	CASSLVRPGVRTEAFF
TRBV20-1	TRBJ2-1	CSARALPSGDRSYNEQFF
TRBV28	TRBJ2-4	CASSSIYLKNIQYF
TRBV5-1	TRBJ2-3	CASSALGGITDTQYF
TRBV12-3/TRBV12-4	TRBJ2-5	CASSSLNGQGDETQYF
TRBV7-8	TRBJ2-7	CASSSPTSAEQYF
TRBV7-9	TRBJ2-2	CASSLIRGLTNTGELFF
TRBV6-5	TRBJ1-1	CASSYTRQPNTEAFF
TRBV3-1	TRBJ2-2	CASSQGDRNTGELFF
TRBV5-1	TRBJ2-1	CASSWVRGNEQFF
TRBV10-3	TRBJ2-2	CATRDRDTNTGELFF
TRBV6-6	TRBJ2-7	CASSWRTEQYF
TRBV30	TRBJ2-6	CAWSAPISSGANVLTF
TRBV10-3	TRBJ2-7	CAISEGQSHRYEQYF
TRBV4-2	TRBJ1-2	CASSLPGQVSNYGYTF
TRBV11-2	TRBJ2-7	CASSRARALHEQYF
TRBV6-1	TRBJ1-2	CASSEEAGGYGYTF
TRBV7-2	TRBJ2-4	CASSFRTADIQYF
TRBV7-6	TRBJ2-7	CASSLVGTGSYEQYF
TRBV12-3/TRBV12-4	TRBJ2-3	CASRLAGGSSSTDTQYF
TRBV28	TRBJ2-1	CASRGGLAGDNEQFF
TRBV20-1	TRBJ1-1	CSAHPPLRKAFF
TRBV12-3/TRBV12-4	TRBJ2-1	CASSFLLGGTLYNEQFF
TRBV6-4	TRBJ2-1	CASSTLRADNEQFF
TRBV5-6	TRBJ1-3	CASSLAASGNTIYF
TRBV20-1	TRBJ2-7	CSALDRLYYEQYF
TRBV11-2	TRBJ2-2	CASSPPGTRAGELFF
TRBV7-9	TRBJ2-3	CASSLEGRGTDTQYF
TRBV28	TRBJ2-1	CASSPSGKRSLNEQFF
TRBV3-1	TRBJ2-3	CASSRSTGQYDTQYF
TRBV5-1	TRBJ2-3	CASSPQTSGSTDTQYF
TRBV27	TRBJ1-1	CASSWDRGLSTEAFF
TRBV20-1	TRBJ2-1	CSARGPEAGGVYNEQFF